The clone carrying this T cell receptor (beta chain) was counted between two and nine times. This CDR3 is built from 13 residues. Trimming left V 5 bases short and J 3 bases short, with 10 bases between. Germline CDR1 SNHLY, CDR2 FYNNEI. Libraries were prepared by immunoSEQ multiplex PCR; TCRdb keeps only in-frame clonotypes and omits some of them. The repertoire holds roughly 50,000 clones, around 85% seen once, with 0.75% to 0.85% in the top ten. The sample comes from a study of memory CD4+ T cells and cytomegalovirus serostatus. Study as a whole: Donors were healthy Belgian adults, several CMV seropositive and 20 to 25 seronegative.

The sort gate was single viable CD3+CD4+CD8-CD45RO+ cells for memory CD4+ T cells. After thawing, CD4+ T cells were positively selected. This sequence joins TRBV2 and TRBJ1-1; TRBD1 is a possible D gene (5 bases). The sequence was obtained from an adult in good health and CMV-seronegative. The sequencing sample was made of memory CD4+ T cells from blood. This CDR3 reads CASSLDSYTEAFF. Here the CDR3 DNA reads TGTGCCAGCAGTCTCGACAGCTACACTGAAGCTTTCTTT.